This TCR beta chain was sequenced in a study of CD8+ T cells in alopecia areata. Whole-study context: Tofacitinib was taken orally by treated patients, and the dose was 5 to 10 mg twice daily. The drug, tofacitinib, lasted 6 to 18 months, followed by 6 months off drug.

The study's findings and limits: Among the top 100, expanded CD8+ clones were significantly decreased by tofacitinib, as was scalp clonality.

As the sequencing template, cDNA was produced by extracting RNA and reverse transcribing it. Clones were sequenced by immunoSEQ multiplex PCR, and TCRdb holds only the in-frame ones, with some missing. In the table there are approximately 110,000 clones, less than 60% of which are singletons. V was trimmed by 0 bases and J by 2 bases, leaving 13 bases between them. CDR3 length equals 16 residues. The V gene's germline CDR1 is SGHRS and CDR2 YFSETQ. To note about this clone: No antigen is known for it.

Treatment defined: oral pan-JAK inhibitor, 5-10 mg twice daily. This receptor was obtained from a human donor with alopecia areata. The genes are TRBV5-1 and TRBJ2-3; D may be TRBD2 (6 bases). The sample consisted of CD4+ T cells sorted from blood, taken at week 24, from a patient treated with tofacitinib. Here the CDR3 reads CASSLEPGGVTDTQYF. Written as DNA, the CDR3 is TGCGCCAGCAGCTTGGAACCGGGCGGGGTCACAGATACGCAGTATTTT. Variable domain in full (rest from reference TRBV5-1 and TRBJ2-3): KAGVTQTPRYLIKTRGQQVTLSCSPISGHRSVSWYQQTPGQGLQFLFEYFSETQRNKGNFPGRFSGRQFSNSRSEMNVSTLELGDSALYLCASSLEPGGVTDTQYFGPGTRLTVL.